The 20 T cell receptor beta chains below all came from one sample that was sequenced in a study of graft-versus-host responses after intestinal transplantation. Sequencing was performed with immunoSEQ multiplex PCR; in TCRdb, only in-frame clones are kept and a portion is missing. The sample lists 500 or so clones; just over 95% were seen once. As to time point: postoperative day 105 after intestinal transplantation (dayNNNN = postoperative day). The sample consisted of bone marrow, taken 105 days after intestinal transplantation. These receptor sequences come from a human patient who received an intestinal transplant, so some T cells may come from the graft donor.

This clone appeared a single time. The chain has TRBV6-5 and TRBJ2-7; TRBD1 matches 9 bases. V dropped 0 bases and J dropped 5; count of bases not matched to a gene: 5. The length of the CDR3 is 15 residues. Germline V gives CDR1 MNHEY, CDR2 SVGAGI. CDR3 in amino acids: CASSYSPDRGNEQYF. The CDR3 region has the DNA TGTGCCAGCAGTTACTCCCCGGACAGGGGCAACGAGCAGTACTTC.

J is TRBJ2-3 and V is TRBV6-4; D unclear. Germline loops: CDR1 MRHNA, CDR2 SNTAGT. This CDR3 is 14 amino acids long. V was cut by 6 bases and J by 1 base, with 11 bases left in between. CDR3: CASSMNSGTDTQYF. CDR3 bases: TGTGCCAGCAGCATGAACTCGGGCACAGATACGCAGTATTTT.

A note on this clone: At one of its ends the junction is not consistent with the germline gene, which may arise from a read error. This chain joins TRBV11-2 and TRBJ1-1; tentative D call: TRBD1 (5 bases). CDR3 length: 14 residues. Germline CDR1 is SGHAT and CDR2 is FQNNGV. CDR3 nucleotides: TGTGCCAACAGCCCGGGACCGATGAACACTGAAGCTTTCTTT. Translated: CANSPGPMNTEAFF. The complete variable domain, with remaining parts taken from reference TRBV11-2 and TRBJ1-1, reads EAGVAQSPRYKIIEKRQSVAFWCNPISGHATLYWYQQILGQGPKLLIQFQNNGVVDDSQLPKDRFSAERLKGVDSTLKIQPAKLEDSAVYLCANSPGPMNTEAFFGQGTRLTVV.

The chain has TRBV19 and TRBJ2-1, with 11 positions matching TRBD2. Losses at the gene ends were 7 bases for V and 6 bases for J; bases not matched to a gene: 8. The CDR3 consists of 15 residues. Germline values: CDR1 LNHDA, CDR2 SQIVND (reference sequence). The CDR3 region has the DNA TGTGCCAGTACAATAGCGGGAGGGCCTATCAATGAGCAGTTCTTC. It yields the protein CASTIAGGPINEQFF.

This chain joins TRBV11-2 and TRBJ2-3; D is tentatively TRBD1 or TRBD2 (6 bases each). Trimming left V 4 bases short and J 10 bases short, with 12 bases between. The CDR3 has 12 amino acids. Per germline, CDR1 SGHAT and CDR2 FQNNGV. CDR3 DNA sequence: TGTGCCAGCAGCTCAAATGGGGGGCCGCAGTATTTT. Encoded protein: CASSSNGGPQYF. Full variable domain (outside the CDR3, taken from reference TRBV11-2 and TRBJ2-3): EAGVAQSPRYKIIEKRQSVAFWCNPISGHATLYWYQQILGQGPKLLIQFQNNGVVDDSQLPKDRFSAERLKGVDSTLKIQPAKLEDSAVYLCASSSNGGPQYFGPGTRLTVL.

The chain recombines TRBV30 with TRBJ1-2; D remains ambiguous. CDR3 length equals 13 residues. Looked up from germline, CDR1 is GTSNPN and CDR2 is SVGIG (reference sequence). V lost 5 bases, J lost 0 bases, and 10 bases lay in between. CDR3 sequence reads: CAWRPSSNYGYTF. The CDR3, as DNA: TGTGCCTGGCGACCGTCGTCTAACTATGGCTACACCTTC.

This rearrangement joins TRBV5-1 to TRBJ2-5; a possible D gene is TRBD2 (6 bases). V lost 5 bases and J 3 bases, leaving 11 bases between the germline ends. This CDR3 is built from 13 residues. CDR1 and CDR2 (germline): SGHRS, YFSETQ. CDR3 residues: CASRRGLKETQYF. CDR3 bases: TGCGCCAGCAGGCGGGGCTTAAAAGAGACCCAGTACTTC.

The J gene is TRBJ2-7, the V gene TRBV2; D assignment may be TRBD1 or TRBD2 (5 bases each). The germline V gene encodes CDR1 SNHLY and CDR2 FYNNEI. Trimming shortened V by 6 bases and J by 0 bases, and 9 bases separated the two germline ends. CDR3 length equals 13 residues. This chain's CDR3 is CASSGASSYEQYF. DNA for the CDR3: TGTGCCAGCAGCGGGGCCAGCTCCTACGAGCAGTACTTC.

The V and J genes are TRBV11-2 and TRBJ2-5; TRBD2 aligns across 9 bases. The CDR3 is made up of 15 amino acids. Germline CDR1 SGHAT, CDR2 FQNNGV. The V segment lost 5 bases and the J segment 1 base; nucleotides outside the gene matches: 5. CDR3 coding DNA: TGTGCCAGCAGCGGTCGGACTAGCGCCCAAGAGACCCAGTACTTC. Protein sequence: CASSGRTSAQETQYF.

The J gene is TRBJ1-2, the V gene TRBV27; TRBD1 agrees at 9 bases. Germline loops: CDR1 MNHEY, CDR2 SMNVEV (reference sequence). The CDR3 length is 14 residues. J lost 7 bases, V lost 5 bases, and 8 bases had no gene match. The CDR3 here is CASSERGQGRGYTF. The CDR3 coding sequence is TGTGCCAGCAGTGAACGGGGACAGGGTCGTGGCTACACCTTC.

This sequence joins TRBV19 and TRBJ2-1; 9 bases match TRBD2. The CDR3 totals 17 residues. Germline-derived CDR1 and CDR2 are LNHDA and SQIVND (reference sequence). V was clipped by 4 bases and J by 8 bases; unmatched bases: 15. CDR3 nucleotide sequence: TGTGCCAGTAGTACCCGGTATGGTGCGGGAGGGCCCGATGAGCAGTTCTTC. This encodes CASSTRYGAGGPDEQFF.

In its sample, this clone was seen a few times. V gene TRBV27 combines with J gene TRBJ2-3; no clear D. V lost 1 base to trimming and J lost 2 bases, with 16 bases between them. The CDR3 has 17 residues. The germline CDR1 and CDR2 sequences are MNHEY and SMNVEV (reference sequence). The CDR3 protein is CASSLWVGNLITDTQYF. CDR3 nucleotides: TGTGCCAGCAGTTTATGGGTGGGAAACTTAATCACAGATACGCAGTATTTT.

The rearrangement uses TRBV7-9 and TRBJ2-7, with 8 bases matching TRBD1. This CDR3 spans 13 amino acids. Germline V gives CDR1 SEHNR, CDR2 FQNEAQ (reference sequence). Trimming took 5 bases from V and 3 from J; bases not matched to a gene: 3. The CDR3 coding sequence is TGTGCCAGCAGCCCACAGGGGGACTACGAGCAGTACTTC. It specifies CASSPQGDYEQYF. The whole variable domain, remainder taken from reference TRBV7-9 and TRBJ2-7, is DTGVSQNPRHKITKRGQNVTFRCDPISEHNRLYWYRQTLGQGPEFLTYFQNEAQLEKSRLLSDRFSAERPKGSFSTLEIQRTEQGDSAMYLCASSPQGDYEQYFGPGTRLTVT.

This chain uses TRBV11-2 with TRBJ2-5, with a possible D match to TRBD1 (6 bases). The germline gives CDR1 SGHAT, CDR2 FQNNGV. V dropped 5 bases and J dropped 0 bases, with 16 bases sitting between them. This CDR3 contains 16 residues. CDR3 in DNA: TGTGCCAGCAGCCCAGGGGACCAAACGTACCAAGAGACCCAGTACTTC. Protein: CASSPGDQTYQETQYF.

The chain links TRBV19 to TRBJ1-5; D remains unclear. The V gene lost 3 bases and the J gene lost 7 bases, with 13 bases spanning the gap. Germline V gene data show CDR1 as LNHDA and CDR2 as SQIVND (reference sequence). The CDR3 runs to 14 residues. CDR3 nucleotide sequence: TGTGCCAGTAGTATTAACCCCGAGGCCCAGCCCCAGCATTTT. It encodes CASSINPEAQPQHF.

The chain is built from TRBV10-3 and TRBJ2-1; D may be TRBD2 (5 bases). Germline V gene lookup returns CDR1 ENHRY and CDR2 SYGVKD. CDR3 length equals 14 residues. Trimming stripped 8 bases from V and 8 bases from J, with 19 bases between. The CDR3 nucleotides are TGTGCCATCGGGAGCAGACCTCCTTGGGATGAGCAGTTCTTC. Its protein is CAIGSRPPWDEQFF.

The gene calls are TRBV25-1 and TRBJ2-7, with D unresolved. The CDR3 length is 12 residues. Germline-derived CDR1 and CDR2 are MGHDK and SYGVNS. V dropped 5 bases and J dropped 0 bases, with 5 bases sitting between them. The CDR3 here is CASSTSSYEQYF. The CDR3 DNA reads TGTGCCAGCAGTACGAGCTCCTACGAGCAGTACTTC.

The V and J genes are TRBV19 and TRBJ2-1, with D perhaps matching TRBD2 (7 bases). The V gene's germline CDR1 is LNHDA and CDR2 SQIVND (reference sequence). Deletions cut 6 bases from V and 0 bases from J, with 18 bases between. This CDR3 comprises 17 residues. The CDR3 region has the DNA TGTGCCAGTAGCGCGGGGGCCAGACCCGGCTCCTACAATGAGCAGTTCTTC. It is translated as CASSAGARPGSYNEQFF.

The chain has TRBV6-1 and TRBJ2-7; 12 bases are a match to TRBD2. The germline V gene has CDR1 MNHNS and CDR2 SASEGT. The CDR3 spans 15 residues. Trimming took 4 bases from V and 3 from J; bases not matched to a gene: 4. As DNA, the CDR3 is TGTGCCAGCAGTGGTGGACTAGCGGGGAGCTACGAGCAGTACTTC. This codes for CASSGGLAGSYEQYF.

This sequence joins TRBV5-4 and TRBJ1-3; 7 nucleotides agree with TRBD1. Looked up from germline, CDR1 is SGHNT and CDR2 is YYREEE (reference sequence). Unmatched junction bases numbered 5, after V lost 5 bases and J lost 0 bases. This CDR3 contains 15 residues. For the CDR3, the DNA is TGTGCCAGCAGAGAAAGGGGGCGCTCTGGAAACACCATATATTTT. It codes for CASRERGRSGNTIYF.